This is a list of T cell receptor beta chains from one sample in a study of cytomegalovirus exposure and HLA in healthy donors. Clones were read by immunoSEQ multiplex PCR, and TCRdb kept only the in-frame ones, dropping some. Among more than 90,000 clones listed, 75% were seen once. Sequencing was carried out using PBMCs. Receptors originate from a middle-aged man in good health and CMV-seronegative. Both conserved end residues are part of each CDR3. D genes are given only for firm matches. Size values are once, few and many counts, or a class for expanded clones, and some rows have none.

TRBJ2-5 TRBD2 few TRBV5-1 TGCGCCAGCAGCTTGGGGGGACTAGCGGGGGGATCACAAGAGACCCAGTACTTC CASSLGGLAGGSQETQYF
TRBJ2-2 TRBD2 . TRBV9 TGTGCCAGCAGCTCCGGACTACTCCGGGAGGGCGGGGAGCTGTTTTTT CASSSGLLREGGELFF
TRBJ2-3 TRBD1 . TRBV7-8 TGTGCCAGCAGCCCCCGGACAGGGGTGAGGACAGATACGCAGTATTTT CASSPRTGVRTDTQYF
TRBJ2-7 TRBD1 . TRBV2 TGTGCCAGCAGGTCCCAGGGGGCGGGGTACGAGCAGTACTTC CASRSQGAGYEQYF
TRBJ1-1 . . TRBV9 TGTGCCAGCAGCGTAGCCATGACAGGCGGCAACACTGAAGCTTTCTTT CASSVAMTGGNTEAFF
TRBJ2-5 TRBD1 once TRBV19 TGTGCCAGCGGCCCGACAGGGACGGAGACCCAGTACTTC CASGPTGTETQYF
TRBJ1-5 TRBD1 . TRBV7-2 TGTGCCAGCAGCTTAGGTTCAGGACAGGGTAATCAGCCCCAGCATTTT CASSLGSGQGNQPQHF
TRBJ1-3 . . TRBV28 TGTGCCAGCGGCCAAACCGGGACATCTGGAAACACCATATATTTT CASGQTGTSGNTIYF
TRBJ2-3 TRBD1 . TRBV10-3 TGTGCCATCAGTGGACAGGGTGATACGCAGTATTTT CAISGQGDTQYF
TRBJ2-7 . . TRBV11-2 TGTGCCAGCAGCTTAGAAATCACGAGGCGGTACTTC CASSLEITRRYF